What follows are 8 T cell receptor beta chains derived from one specimen sequenced in a study of tumor-infiltrating lymphocytes in primary liver carcinoma (dated by TCRdb to about 2017). Without any cell sorting, total RNA and DNA were co-extracted from roughly 20-30 mg of bulk tissue using the AllPrep DNA/RNA mini kit. Sequencing was performed on an Illumina HiSeq 2500. A constant-region primer and ProtoScript II reverse transcriptase were used to reverse-transcribe TCRbeta-specific cDNA from roughly 500 ng total RNA. The TCRbeta libraries were prepared through three rounds of nested multiplex PCR following a slightly modified ARM-PCR procedure. The first two PCR rounds used multiplex TRBV1-TRBV30 forward primers with a Cbeta reverse primer, each for 10 cycles. The public sequencing data were trimmed at Q25 with fastp and processed into clonotypes with MiXCR by TCRdb, which kept only in-frame beta chains. Identical CDR3 proteins give one entry, which carries the most common genes and DNA. This sample holds 52,000 or so distinct CDR3 sequences; about 77% were observed only once. The ten most abundant clones make up around 22% of the sample.

Sequencing was performed on liver tumor tissue from sampling region 5. Read against the paper, the sample's cell subset or site label means: tumor region T5, tumor centre. Every receptor here comes from a man in his forties or fifties with primary liver carcinoma and hepatitis B virus infection.

Turning to this clonotype: The CDR3 does not end in the conserved phenylalanine or tryptophan, so this is likely a read error. The DNA is left out, because the CDR3 cannot be placed on it with certainty; the CDR3 is given as TCRdb lists it. The gene calls are TRBV29-1 and TRBJ1-2; the table calls TRBD1, which could not be checked here. The CDR3 has 14 residues if both end residues are counted. Germline-derived CDR1 and CDR2 are SQVTM and ANQGSEA. This chain's CDR3 is CSVEAEEGADGHTS.

A note on this clonotype: The junction departs from germline at one end; a sequencing error may be responsible. This chain connects TRBV11-2 to TRBJ2-1; perhaps D is TRBD1 or TRBD2 (5 bases each). CDR1 is SGHAT, CDR2 FQNNGV, per germline. This CDR3 is built from 15 residues. CDR3 nucleotide sequence: TGTGCCGGCAGCTTAGATCTGGGGACCTACAATGGGCAGTTCTTC. Translating gives CAGSLDLGTYNGQFF.

V and J are TRBV11-2 and TRBJ1-5; a weak D match, TRBD1 (6 bases). CDR1 SGHAT and CDR2 FQNNGV come from the germline V gene. CDR3 length: 17 residues. CDR3: CASGLVGVTGSNQPQHF. CDR3 DNA sequence: TGTGCTAGCGGCTTAGTAGGGGTAACAGGGAGTAATCAGCCCCAGCATTTT. The full variable domain, its missing parts supplied by reference TRBV11-2 and TRBJ1-5, is EAGVAQSPRYKIIEKRQSVAFWCNPISGHATLYWYQQILGQGPKLLIQFQNNGVVDDSQLPKDRFSAERLKGVDSTLKIQPAKLEDSAVYLCASGLVGVTGSNQPQHFGDGTRLSIL.

This clonotype has only one observation. A read error may produce the germline difference seen at one junction end. This chain joins TRBV11-2 and TRBJ2-7; D remains unclear. The CDR3 has 15 residues. The germline gives CDR1 SGHAT, CDR2 FQNNGV. The CDR3 sequence: CARSLDHRVPYEQYF. DNA of the CDR3: TGTGCCAGGAGCTTAGATCACCGGGTCCCCTACGAGCAGTACTTC.

The DNA for the CDR3 is TGTGCCAGCAGCTCCCGAAAGGGGCTAGATGAAAAACTGTTTTTT. This translates into CASSSRKGLDEKLFF. The chain is built from TRBV7-9 and TRBJ1-4, with D tentatively TRBD1 (5 bases). V dropped 4 bases and J dropped 6 bases, with 15 bases sitting between them. This CDR3 is 15 amino acids long. Germline CDR1 and CDR2: SEHNR and FQNEAQ (reference sequence).

This clonotype showed up just a few times. This may arise from a read error, as a much more abundant clone is one base away. Without the conserved terminal phenylalanine or tryptophan, this CDR3 likely stems from a read error. V usage is TRBV28 and J usage is TRBJ1-2; 9 nucleotides line up with TRBD1. J gave up 6 bases and V 6 bases, and 8 bases lay outside the gene matches. Germline lookup yields CDR1 MDHEN and CDR2 SYDVKM. This CDR3 is built from 14 residues. The CDR3, as DNA: TGTGCCAGCAGCTATACAGGGGGCGTTAATGGCTACACCCTC. Residues: CASSYTGGVNGYTL.

For this clonotype: At one end, the junction sequence differs from germline, possibly due to a read error. The chain recombines TRBV6-7 with TRBJ2-4; D gene ambiguous. TRBV6-7 is known as an ORF, though its function is uncertain. The CDR3 spans 13 residues. The CDR3 region has the DNA TGTGCTCTCACCAGGAGAACCAAAGACATTCAGTACTTC. Residues: CALTRRTKDIQYF.

Many counts were recorded for this clonotype. The chain links TRBV20-1 to TRBJ1-4, with D possibly being TRBD1 (6 bases). The germline V gene has CDR1 DFQATT and CDR2 SNEGSKA (reference sequence). V lost 0 bases, J lost 8 bases, and 13 bases lay in between. This CDR3 region has 14 residues. The CDR3 is CSARDSRGLEKLFF. The CDR3 coding sequence is TGCAGTGCTAGAGATAGCCGGGGGCTGGAAAAACTGTTTTTT.